This TCR beta chain stems from a study of T-cell reconstitution after alpha-beta-depleted transplantation in children. Unique molecular identifiers tagged the TCRbeta library. TCRdb reprocessed the PCR reads with MiXCR, giving one entry per CDR3 protein. The sample shows roughly 500,000 distinct CDR3 sequences, around 16% of them seen only once. The input for sequencing was PBMCs from the stem cell graft donor, taken from the stem cell graft. The TCR sequence derives from a human donor who donated a stem cell graft to a child with acute lymphoblastic leukemia.

CDR3 in DNA: TGTGCCAGCAGTGCCCGGGGGGGCTCCTACGAGCAGTACTTC. It is translated as CASSARGGSYEQYF. The rearrangement uses TRBV27 and TRBJ2-7; TRBD2 agrees at 8 bases. The J segment lost 0 bases and the V segment lost 5 bases, leaving 3 bases of the junction unmatched. CDR1 and CDR2 from the germline V gene are MNHEY and SMNVEV (reference sequence). The CDR3 consists of 14 residues.